This TCR beta chain was recovered during a study of graft-versus-host responses after intestinal transplantation. The assay was immunoSEQ multiplex PCR, and TCRdb's table has in-frame clones only and misses some. The sample contains tens of thousands of clones, approximately 91% of which appear only once. Once graft tissue had been processed, intraepithelial and lamina propria lymphocytes were released. Germline CDR1 LGHNA, CDR2 YNFKEQ. The CDR3 totals 17 residues. This chain uses TRBV4-2 with TRBJ2-5; 9 nucleotides align to TRBD2. The J call may be faulty, since TRBJ2-7 better matches the DNA end. Sample: ileum tissue, taken approximately 56 weeks after transplant. This clonotype originated in a human patient who received an intestinal transplant, so some T cells may come from the graft donor. The DNA of the CDR3 is TGTGCCAGCAGCCAAGATGAGACTAGCGGAAACTCCTACGAGCAGTACTTC. Its protein product is CASSQDETSGNSYEQYF.